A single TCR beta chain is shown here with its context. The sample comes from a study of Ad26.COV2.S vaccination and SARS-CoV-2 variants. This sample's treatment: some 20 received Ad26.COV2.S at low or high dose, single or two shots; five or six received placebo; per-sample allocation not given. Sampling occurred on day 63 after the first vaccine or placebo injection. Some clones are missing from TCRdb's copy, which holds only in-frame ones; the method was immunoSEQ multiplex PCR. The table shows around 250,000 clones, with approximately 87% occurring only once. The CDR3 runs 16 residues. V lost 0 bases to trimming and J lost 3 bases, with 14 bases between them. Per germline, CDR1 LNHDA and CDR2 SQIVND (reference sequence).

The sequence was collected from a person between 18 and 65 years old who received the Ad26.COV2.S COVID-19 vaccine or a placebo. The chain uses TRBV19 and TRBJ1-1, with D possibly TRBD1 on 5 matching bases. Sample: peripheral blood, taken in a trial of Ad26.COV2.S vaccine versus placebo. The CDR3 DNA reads TGTGCCAGTAGTATAGACTCCCACAGGAGGGACACTGAAGCTTTCTTT. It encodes CASSIDSHRRDTEAFF.